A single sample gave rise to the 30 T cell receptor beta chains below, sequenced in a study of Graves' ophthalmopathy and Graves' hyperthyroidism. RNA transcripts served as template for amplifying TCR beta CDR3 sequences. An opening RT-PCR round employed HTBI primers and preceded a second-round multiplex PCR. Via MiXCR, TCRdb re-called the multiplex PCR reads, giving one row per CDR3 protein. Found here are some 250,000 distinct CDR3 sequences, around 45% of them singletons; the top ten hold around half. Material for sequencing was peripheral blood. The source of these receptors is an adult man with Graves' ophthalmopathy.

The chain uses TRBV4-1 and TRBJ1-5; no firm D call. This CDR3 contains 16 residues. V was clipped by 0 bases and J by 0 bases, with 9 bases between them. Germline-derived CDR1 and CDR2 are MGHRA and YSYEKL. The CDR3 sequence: CASSQDVVFSNQPQHF. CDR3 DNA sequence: TGCGCCAGCAGCCAAGACGTAGTCTTTAGCAATCAGCCCCAGCATTTT.

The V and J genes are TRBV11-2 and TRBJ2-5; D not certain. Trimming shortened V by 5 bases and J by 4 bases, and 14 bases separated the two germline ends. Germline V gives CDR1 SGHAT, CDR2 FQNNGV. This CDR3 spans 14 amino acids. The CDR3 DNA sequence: TGTGCCAGCAGCCGCCCCCGAGGCGGAGAGACCCAGTACTTC. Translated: CASSRPRGGETQYF.

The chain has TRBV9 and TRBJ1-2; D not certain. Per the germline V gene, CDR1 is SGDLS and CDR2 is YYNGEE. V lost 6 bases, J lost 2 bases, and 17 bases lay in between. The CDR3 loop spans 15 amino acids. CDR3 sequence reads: CASTSRSGANYGYTF. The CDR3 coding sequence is TGTGCCAGCACTTCGAGGAGTGGTGCAAACTATGGCTACACCTTC.

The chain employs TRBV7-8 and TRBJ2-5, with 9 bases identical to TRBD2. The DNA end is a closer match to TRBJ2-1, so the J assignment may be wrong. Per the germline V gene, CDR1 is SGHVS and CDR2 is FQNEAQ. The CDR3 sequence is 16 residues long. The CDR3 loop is CASSLKRLAGYNEQFF. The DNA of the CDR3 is TGTGCCAGCAGCTTAAAGCGGCTAGCGGGGTACAATGAGCAGTTCTTC.

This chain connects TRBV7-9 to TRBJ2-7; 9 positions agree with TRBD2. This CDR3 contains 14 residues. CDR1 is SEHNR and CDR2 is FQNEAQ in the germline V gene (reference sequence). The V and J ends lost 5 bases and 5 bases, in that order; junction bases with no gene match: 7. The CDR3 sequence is CASSVSGGWDEQYF. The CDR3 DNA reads TGTGCCAGCAGCGTTAGCGGGGGTTGGGACGAGCAGTACTTC.

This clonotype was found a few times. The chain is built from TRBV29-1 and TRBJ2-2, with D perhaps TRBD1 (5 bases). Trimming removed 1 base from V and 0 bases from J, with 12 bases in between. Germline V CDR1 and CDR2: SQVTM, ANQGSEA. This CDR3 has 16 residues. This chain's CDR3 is CSVEGVGHANTGELFF. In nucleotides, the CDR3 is TGCAGCGTTGAAGGGGTAGGACACGCGAACACCGGGGAGCTGTTTTTT.

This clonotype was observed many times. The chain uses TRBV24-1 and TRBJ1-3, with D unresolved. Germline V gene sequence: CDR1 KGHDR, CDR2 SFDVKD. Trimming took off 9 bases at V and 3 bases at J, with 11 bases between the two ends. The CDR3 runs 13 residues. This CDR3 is CATSEVDGNTIYF. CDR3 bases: TGTGCCACCTCCGAAGTTGATGGAAACACCATATATTTT.

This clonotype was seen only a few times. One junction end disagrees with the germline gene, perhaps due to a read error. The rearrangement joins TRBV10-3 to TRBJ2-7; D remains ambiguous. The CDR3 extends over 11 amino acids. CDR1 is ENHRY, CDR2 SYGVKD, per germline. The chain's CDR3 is CASSVVYEQYF. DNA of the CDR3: TGTGCCAGCAGTGTAGTCTACGAGCAGTACTTC.

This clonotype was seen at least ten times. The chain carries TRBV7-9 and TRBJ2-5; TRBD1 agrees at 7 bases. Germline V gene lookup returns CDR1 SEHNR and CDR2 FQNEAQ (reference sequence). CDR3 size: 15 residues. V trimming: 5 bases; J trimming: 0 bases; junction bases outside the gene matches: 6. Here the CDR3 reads CASSPRDRDQETQYF. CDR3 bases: TGTGCCAGCAGCCCTCGGGACAGAGACCAAGAGACCCAGTACTTC.

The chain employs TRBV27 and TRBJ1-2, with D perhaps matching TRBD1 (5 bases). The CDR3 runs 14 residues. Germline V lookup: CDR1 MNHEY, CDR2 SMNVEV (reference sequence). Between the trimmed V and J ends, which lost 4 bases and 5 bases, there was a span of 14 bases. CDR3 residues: CASSSSGGSYGYTF. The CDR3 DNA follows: TGTGCCAGCAGTTCGTCCGGGGGGTCGTATGGCTACACCTTC.

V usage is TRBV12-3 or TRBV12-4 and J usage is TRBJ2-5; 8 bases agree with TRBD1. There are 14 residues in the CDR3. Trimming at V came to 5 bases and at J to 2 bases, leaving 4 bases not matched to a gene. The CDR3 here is CASSPGQEQETQYF. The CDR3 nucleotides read TGTGCCAGCAGTCCGGGACAGGAACAAGAGACCCAGTACTTC.

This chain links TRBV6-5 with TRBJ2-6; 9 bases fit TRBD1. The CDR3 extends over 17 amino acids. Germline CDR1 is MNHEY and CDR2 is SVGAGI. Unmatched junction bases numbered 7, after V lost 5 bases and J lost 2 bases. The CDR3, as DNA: TGTGCCAGCAGTCCACGACAGGGGGGCACTGGGGCCAACGTCCTGACTTTC. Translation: CASSPRQGGTGANVLTF.

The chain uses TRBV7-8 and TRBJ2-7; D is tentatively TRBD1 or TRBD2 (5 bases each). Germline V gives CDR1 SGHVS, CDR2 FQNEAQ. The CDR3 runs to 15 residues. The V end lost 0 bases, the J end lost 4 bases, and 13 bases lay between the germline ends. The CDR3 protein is CASSLAAGTLYEQYF. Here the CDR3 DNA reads TGTGCCAGCAGCTTAGCGGCTGGGACCCTGTACGAGCAGTACTTC.

The CDR3 loop reads CASRPGTGSSPLHF. The CDR3 coding sequence is TGTGCCAGCAGACCCGGGACAGGTAGTTCACCCCTCCACTTT. This chain joins TRBV12-3 or TRBV12-4 and TRBJ1-6, with 8 positions matching TRBD1. The CDR3 loop spans 14 amino acids. The V and J ends lost 6 bases and 9 bases, in that order; junction bases with no gene match: 7.

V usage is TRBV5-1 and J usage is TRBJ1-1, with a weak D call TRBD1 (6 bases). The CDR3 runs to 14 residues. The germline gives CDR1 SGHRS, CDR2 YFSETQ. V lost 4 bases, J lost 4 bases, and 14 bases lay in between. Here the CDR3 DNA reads TGCGCCAGCAGCCCGATAGGGGGGAGCACTGAAGCTTTCTTT. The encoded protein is CASSPIGGSTEAFF.

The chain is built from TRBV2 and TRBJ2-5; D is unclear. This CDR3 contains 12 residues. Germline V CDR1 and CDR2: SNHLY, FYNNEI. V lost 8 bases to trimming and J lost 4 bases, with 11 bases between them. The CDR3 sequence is CASSPPRETQYF. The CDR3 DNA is TGTGCCAGCTCACCACCGCGAGAGACCCAGTACTTC.

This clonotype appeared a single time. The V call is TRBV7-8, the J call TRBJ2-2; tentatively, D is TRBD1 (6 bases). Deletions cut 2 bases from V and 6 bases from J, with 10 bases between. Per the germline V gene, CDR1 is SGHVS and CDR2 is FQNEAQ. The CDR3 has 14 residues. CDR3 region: CASSLQGFAGELFF. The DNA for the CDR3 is TGTGCCAGCAGCTTACAGGGGTTCGCCGGGGAGCTGTTTTTT.

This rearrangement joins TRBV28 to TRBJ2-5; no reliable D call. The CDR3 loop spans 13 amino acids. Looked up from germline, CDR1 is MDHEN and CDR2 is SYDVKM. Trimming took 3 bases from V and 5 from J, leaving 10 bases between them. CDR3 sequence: CASSFRIEETQYF. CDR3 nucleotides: TGTGCCAGCAGTTTTAGGATAGAGGAGACCCAGTACTTC.

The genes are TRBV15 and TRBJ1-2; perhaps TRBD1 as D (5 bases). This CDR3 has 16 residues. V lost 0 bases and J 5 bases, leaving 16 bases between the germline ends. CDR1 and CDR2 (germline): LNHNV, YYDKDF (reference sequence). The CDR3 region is CATSRDSTVLIYGYTF. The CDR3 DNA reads TGTGCCACCAGCAGAGATTCGACAGTCCTTATATATGGCTACACCTTC.

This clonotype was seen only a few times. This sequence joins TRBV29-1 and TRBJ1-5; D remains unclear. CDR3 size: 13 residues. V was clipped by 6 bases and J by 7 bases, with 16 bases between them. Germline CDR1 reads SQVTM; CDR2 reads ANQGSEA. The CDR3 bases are TGCAGCGTCCAGGAGGGCGGTCGGCAGCCCCAGCATTTT. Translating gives CSVQEGGRQPQHF.

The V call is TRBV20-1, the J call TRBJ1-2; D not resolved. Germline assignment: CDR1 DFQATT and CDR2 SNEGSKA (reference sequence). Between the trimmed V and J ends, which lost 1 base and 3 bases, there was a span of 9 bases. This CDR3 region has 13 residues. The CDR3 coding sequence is TGCAGTGCTAGAGCAGCCGCGCACTATGGCTACACCTTC. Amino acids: CSARAAAHYGYTF.

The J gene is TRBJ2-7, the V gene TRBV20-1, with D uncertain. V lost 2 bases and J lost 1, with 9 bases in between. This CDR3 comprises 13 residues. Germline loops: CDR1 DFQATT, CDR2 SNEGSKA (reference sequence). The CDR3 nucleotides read TGCAGTGCTAGAAGCAGTCCTTCCTACGAGCAGTACTTC. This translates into CSARSSPSYEQYF.

CDR3: CASSLGEGSPLHF. The CDR3 nucleotides are TGTGCCAGCAGCTTAGGGGAGGGATCACCCCTCCACTTT. The chain is built from TRBV7-2 and TRBJ1-6, with no clear D. V was shortened by 1 base and J by 10 bases, with 8 bases between the two germline ends. The CDR3 has 13 residues. The germline gives CDR1 SGHTA, CDR2 FQGNSA.

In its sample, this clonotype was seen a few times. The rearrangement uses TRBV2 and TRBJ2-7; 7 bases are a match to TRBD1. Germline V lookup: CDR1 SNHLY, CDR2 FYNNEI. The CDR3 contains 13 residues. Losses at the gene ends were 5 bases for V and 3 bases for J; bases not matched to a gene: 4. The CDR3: CASSRGQIYEQYF. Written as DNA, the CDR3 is TGTGCCAGCAGTCGGGGACAGATCTACGAGCAGTACTTC. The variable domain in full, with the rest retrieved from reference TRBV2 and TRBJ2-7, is EPEVTQTPSHQVTQMGQEVILRCVPISNHLYFYWYRQILGQKVEFLVSFYNNEISEKSEIFDDQFSVERPDGSNFTLKIRSTKLEDSAMYFCASSRGQIYEQYFGPGTRLTVT.

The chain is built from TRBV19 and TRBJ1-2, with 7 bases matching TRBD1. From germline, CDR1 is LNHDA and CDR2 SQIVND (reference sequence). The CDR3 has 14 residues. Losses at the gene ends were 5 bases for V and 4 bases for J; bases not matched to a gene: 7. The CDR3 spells CASSPLDRAYGYTF. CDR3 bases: TGTGCCAGTAGTCCCCTCGACAGGGCCTATGGCTACACCTTC. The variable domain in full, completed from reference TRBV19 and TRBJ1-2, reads DGGITQSPKYLFRKEGQNVTLSCEQNLNHDAMYWYRQDPGQGLRLIYYSQIVNDFQKGDIAEGYSVSREKKESFPLTVTSAQKNPTAFYLCASSPLDRAYGYTFGSGTRLTVV.

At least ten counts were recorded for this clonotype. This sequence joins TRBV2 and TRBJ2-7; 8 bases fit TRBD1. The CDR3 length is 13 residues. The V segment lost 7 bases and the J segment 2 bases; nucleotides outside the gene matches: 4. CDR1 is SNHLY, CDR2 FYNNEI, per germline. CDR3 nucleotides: TGTGCCAGCATGCGACAGGGGACCTACGAGCAGTACTTC. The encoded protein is CASMRQGTYEQYF. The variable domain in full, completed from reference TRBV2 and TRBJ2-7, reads EPEVTQTPSHQVTQMGQEVILRCVPISNHLYFYWYRQILGQKVEFLVSFYNNEISEKSEIFDDQFSVERPDGSNFTLKIRSTKLEDSAMYFCASMRQGTYEQYFGPGTRLTVT.

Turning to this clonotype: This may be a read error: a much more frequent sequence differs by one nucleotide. The CDR3 coding sequence is TGTGGCAGCAGCCAAGGGACAGGTCCCTACGAGCAGTACTTC. Protein product: CGSSQGTGPYEQYF. V is TRBV13 and J is TRBJ2-7; TRBD1 matches at 8 bases. This CDR3 is built from 14 residues. Per the germline V gene, CDR1 is PRHDT and CDR2 is FYEKMQ (reference sequence).

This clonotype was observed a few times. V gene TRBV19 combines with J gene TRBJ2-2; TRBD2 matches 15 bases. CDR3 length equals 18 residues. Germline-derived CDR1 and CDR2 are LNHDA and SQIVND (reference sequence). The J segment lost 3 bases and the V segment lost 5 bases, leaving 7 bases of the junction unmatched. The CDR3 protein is CASSPRTSGRVYTGELFF. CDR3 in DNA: TGTGCCAGTAGTCCCCGGACTAGCGGGAGGGTGTACACCGGGGAGCTGTTTTTT. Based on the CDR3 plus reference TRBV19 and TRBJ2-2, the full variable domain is DGGITQSPKYLFRKEGQNVTLSCEQNLNHDAMYWYRQDPGQGLRLIYYSQIVNDFQKGDIAEGYSVSREKKESFPLTVTSAQKNPTAFYLCASSPRTSGRVYTGELFFGEGSRLTVL.

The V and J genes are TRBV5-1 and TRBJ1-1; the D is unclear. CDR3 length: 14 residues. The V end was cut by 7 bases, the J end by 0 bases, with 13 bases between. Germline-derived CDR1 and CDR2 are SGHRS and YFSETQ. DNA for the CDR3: TGCGCCAGCCGGACTCCTATCATGAACACTGAAGCTTTCTTT. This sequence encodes CASRTPIMNTEAFF.

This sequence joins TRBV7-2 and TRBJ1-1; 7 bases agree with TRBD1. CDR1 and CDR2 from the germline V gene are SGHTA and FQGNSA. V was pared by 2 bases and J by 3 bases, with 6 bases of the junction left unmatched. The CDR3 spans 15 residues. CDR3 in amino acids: CASSLSPGGDTEAFF. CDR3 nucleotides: TGTGCCAGCAGCTTAAGCCCAGGGGGAGACACTGAAGCTTTCTTT.